Each of the 25 T cell receptor beta chains below was sequenced from the same sample in a study of blood T cell repertoires in COVID-19. The method was immunoSEQ multiplex PCR; TCRdb's version includes in-frame clones alone and lacks a portion of them. The sample has over 85,000 clones; around nine tenths are singletons. Sequencing used peripheral blood. All receptors come from a woman at least 80 years old with active COVID-19.

This clone is a singleton in its sample. V usage is TRBV5-1 and J usage is TRBJ2-5, with TRBD2 matching 11 bases. Germline values: CDR1 SGHRS, CDR2 YFSETQ. CDR3 length: 17 amino acids. The V segment lost 0 bases and the J segment 5 bases; nucleotides outside the gene matches: 9. The CDR3 region is CASSLAILAGGEETQYF. CDR3 bases: TGCGCCAGCAGCTTGGCCATCCTAGCGGGAGGTGAGGAGACCCAGTACTTC.

The rearrangement links TRBV5-4 to TRBJ2-7, with D perhaps TRBD2 (5 bases). V lost 3 bases to trimming and J lost 6 bases, with 16 bases between them. Germline V gene data show CDR1 as SGHNT and CDR2 as YYREEE (reference sequence). The CDR3 has 14 residues. The CDR3 DNA follows: TGTGCCAGCAGCTCCCCGGGGATTTTCCGCGAGCAGTACTTC. This gives the protein CASSSPGIFREQYF.

V gene TRBV28 combines with J gene TRBJ2-3; 13 bases line up with TRBD2. Germline V gene sequence: CDR1 MDHEN, CDR2 SYDVKM. The CDR3 spans 18 residues. V shed 6 bases and J 0 bases; nucleotides not matched to a gene: 9. The CDR3 DNA is TGTGCCAGCAGCCCATGGACTAGCGGGGGAACTAGCACAGATACGCAGTATTTT. Residues: CASSPWTSGGTSTDTQYF.

This chain connects TRBV24-1 to TRBJ2-3, with a tentative D call TRBD2 (6 bases). Germline CDR1 is KGHDR and CDR2 is SFDVKD. This CDR3 is built from 14 residues. Trimming cost V 5 bases and J 1 base, with 9 bases left between them. The DNA of the CDR3 is TGTGCCACCAGTGGGACTACGGGCACAGATACGCAGTATTTT. Its translation is CATSGTTGTDTQYF.

CDR3 sequence: CASSRAGGPHEQFF. The CDR3, as DNA: TGTGCCAGCAGCCGGGCGGGAGGGCCCCATGAGCAGTTCTTC. The chain recombines TRBV3-1 (or the pseudogene TRBV3-2) with TRBJ2-1, with TRBD2 matching over 9 bases. Germline assignment: CDR1 LGHDT and CDR2 YNNKEL (reference sequence). The CDR3 length is 14 residues. V shed 4 bases and J 8 bases; nucleotides not matched to a gene: 6.

This chain uses TRBV4-1 with TRBJ2-1; perhaps TRBD2 as D (6 bases). CDR3 length equals 17 residues. Per germline, CDR1 MGHRA and CDR2 YSYEKL. V lost 1 base and J lost 0, with 13 bases in between. The CDR3 nucleotides read TGCGCCAGCAGCCAAGGGGACTGGGGGAGCTCCTACAATGAGCAGTTCTTC. It specifies CASSQGDWGSSYNEQFF.

V gene TRBV9 combines with J gene TRBJ2-1, with 11 bases identical to TRBD2. Germline CDR1 SGDLS, CDR2 YYNGEE. V lost 5 bases and J lost 8; bases outside the gene matches: 9. This CDR3 has 15 residues. The CDR3 sequence is CASSLSSGRNHEQFF. In nucleotides, the CDR3 is TGTGCCAGCAGTCTGTCTAGCGGGAGGAACCATGAGCAGTTCTTC.

This chain links TRBV19 with TRBJ2-7, with TRBD2 matching over 9 bases. The CDR3 length is 15 residues. Per the germline V gene, CDR1 is LNHDA and CDR2 is SQIVND (reference sequence). J was trimmed by 5 bases and V by 0 bases; bases with no gene match: 5. Here the CDR3 reads CASSIDGSGRNEQYF. In nucleotides, the CDR3 is TGTGCCAGTAGTATAGACGGTAGCGGGAGAAACGAGCAGTACTTC.

V is TRBV5-4 and J is TRBJ2-1; maybe TRBD1 (6 bases). Germline CDR1 is SGHNT and CDR2 is YYREEE (reference sequence). V lost 3 bases and J 3 bases, leaving 10 bases between the germline ends. This CDR3 has 14 residues. DNA of the CDR3: TGTGCCAGCAGCTCCCGGACAGACTACAATGAGCAGTTCTTC. Protein product: CASSSRTDYNEQFF.

This clone has only a few counts. This sequence joins TRBV7-2 and TRBJ2-7; D perhaps matches TRBD1 (6 bases). The CDR3 is made up of 16 amino acids. The V gene's germline CDR1 is SGHTA and CDR2 FQGNSA. Trimming left V 3 bases short and J 3 bases short, with 18 bases between. CDR3: CASSLERKTGVYEQYF. The CDR3 DNA reads TGTGCCAGCAGCTTGGAACGGAAGACAGGAGTCTACGAGCAGTACTTC.

In its sample, this clone was seen a few times. CDR3 loop: CASSYSPFVAGENIQYF. Here the CDR3 DNA reads TGTGCCAGCAGTTACTCACCCTTCGTAGCGGGAGAAAACATTCAGTACTTC. The V and J genes are TRBV6-2 or TRBV6-3 and TRBJ2-4; 9 bases are a match to TRBD2. This CDR3 spans 17 amino acids. CDR1 and CDR2 (germline): MNHEY, SVGEGT. V gave up 0 bases and J gave up 5 bases; unmatched junction bases: 8.

The chain couples TRBV5-6 to TRBJ2-2; 11 nucleotides align to TRBD2. Germline V gene lookup returns CDR1 SGHDT and CDR2 YYEEEE. J gave up 5 bases and V 7 bases, and 16 bases lay outside the gene matches. The CDR3 extends over 18 amino acids. CDR3 loop: CASAAYWLAGGGTGELFF. In nucleotides, the CDR3 is TGTGCCAGCGCCGCTTATTGGCTAGCGGGAGGAGGGACCGGGGAGCTGTTTTTT.

V gene TRBV6-2 or TRBV6-3 combines with J gene TRBJ2-6, with 8 bases aligning to TRBD1. After removal of 6 bases from V and 0 bases from J, the junction contained 16 bases not matched to a gene. Germline V gives CDR1 MNHEY, CDR2 SVGEGT. The CDR3 is 20 residues long. CDR3 bases: TGTGCCAGCAGCCGCTACGGAGGACAGGGCGTGGGCTCTGGGGCCAACGTCCTGACTTTC. Translating gives CASSRYGGQGVGSGANVLTF.

This CDR3 is CATSSHDREGLYEQYF. The CDR3 coding sequence is TGTGCCACCAGCAGTCACGACCGGGAAGGACTCTACGAGCAGTACTTC. The chain uses TRBV15 and TRBJ2-7, with D possibly matching TRBD2 (5 bases). V lost 3 bases and J lost 3, with 18 bases in between. Germline lookup yields CDR1 LNHNV and CDR2 YYDKDF (reference sequence). This CDR3 spans 16 amino acids.

The rearrangement uses TRBV27 and TRBJ2-7; perhaps TRBD1 as D (6 bases). The CDR3 has 11 amino acids. Trimming shortened V by 5 bases and J by 13 bases, and 15 bases separated the two germline ends. From germline, CDR1 is MNHEY and CDR2 SMNVEV (reference sequence). Here the CDR3 DNA reads TGTGCCAGCAGTGGCGCCGGGACATATTACTTC. This encodes CASSGAGTYYF.

The chain has TRBV19 and TRBJ1-1; perhaps TRBD1 as D (6 bases). The germline CDR1 and CDR2 sequences are LNHDA and SQIVND (reference sequence). Trimming removed 3 bases at V and 10 bases at J, with 15 bases between. The CDR3 totals 13 residues. The CDR3 DNA is TGTGCCAGTAGTATCGGGACACCTGAGGGAGCTTTCTTT. It encodes CASSIGTPEGAFF.

The V and J genes are TRBV30 and TRBJ2-1; D call uncertain. From germline, CDR1 is GTSNPN and CDR2 SVGIG (reference sequence). CDR3 length: 13 residues. Deletions cut 0 bases from V and 9 bases from J, with 12 bases between. CDR3 coding DNA: TGTGCCTGGAGTGTACTGTCGTCTACTGAGCAGTTCTTC. This translates into CAWSVLSSTEQFF.

The chain recombines TRBV14 with TRBJ2-1; TRBD2 matches at 12 bases. Losses at the gene ends were 4 bases for V and 7 bases for J; bases not matched to a gene: 17. CDR1 and CDR2 from the germline V gene are SGHDN and FVKESK. The CDR3 has 19 residues. CDR3: CASSLLRLAGEVVWNEQFF. In DNA form, the CDR3 reads TGTGCCAGCAGCCTATTACGACTAGCGGGAGAGGTTGTGTGGAATGAGCAGTTCTTC.

For the CDR3, the DNA is TGTGCCAGCAGTGTGGGACAGCCTAATGAAAAACTGTTTTTT. It specifies CASSVGQPNEKLFF. The V and J genes are TRBV25-1 and TRBJ1-4; 7 bases map to TRBD1. From germline, CDR1 is MGHDK and CDR2 SYGVNS. J lost 3 bases, V lost 4 bases, and 2 bases had no gene match. The CDR3 consists of 14 residues.

Written as DNA, the CDR3 is TGTGCCAGCAGCTTTATAAGCGGGACATACAATGAGCAGTTCTTC. Protein product: CASSFISGTYNEQFF. The V gene is TRBV7-6, the J gene TRBJ2-1; D is perhaps TRBD2 (7 bases). Germline CDR1 is SGHVS and CDR2 is FNYEAQ. There are 15 residues in the CDR3. Trimming left V 3 bases short and J 4 bases short, with 13 bases between. The full variable domain, with the rest looked up from reference TRBV7-6 and TRBJ2-1, is GAGVSQSPRYKVTKRGQDVALRCDPISGHVSLYWYRQALGQGPEFLTYFNYEAQQDKSGLPNDRFSAERPEGSISTLTIQRTEQRDSAMYRCASSFISGTYNEQFFGPGTRLTVL.

This chain links TRBV28 with TRBJ1-4; D remains unclear. The CDR3 is 15 amino acids. Per the germline V gene, CDR1 is MDHEN and CDR2 is SYDVKM. V shed 7 bases and J shed 5 bases, with 17 bases lying between them. CDR3: CASNRPRQVNEKLFF. The CDR3 nucleotides are TGTGCCAGCAACCGACCCCGGCAGGTGAATGAAAAACTGTTTTTT.

The genes are TRBV29-1 and TRBJ2-1; the D gene is possibly TRBD2 (5 bases). With 7 bases removed from V and 4 bases from J, the gap between germline ends came to 14 bases. This CDR3 is 13 amino acids long. Germline V gene sequence: CDR1 SQVTM, CDR2 ANQGSEA. Written as DNA, the CDR3 is TGCAGCGATAGAGCGGACCATTACAATGAGCAGTTCTTC. Translated: CSDRADHYNEQFF.

The CDR3 loop reads CASSLNAGAGELFF. CDR3 DNA: TGTGCCAGCAGCTTAAATGCGGGAGCCGGGGAGCTGTTTTTT. The gene calls are TRBV7-2 and TRBJ2-2; 7 positions match TRBD2. Germline lookup yields CDR1 SGHTA and CDR2 FQGNSA. The V gene end was trimmed by 2 bases and the J gene end by 6 bases; junction bases not matched to a gene: 3. The CDR3 contains 14 residues.

The chain combines TRBV11-1 with TRBJ2-7, with a possible D match to TRBD2 (5 bases). The V and J ends lost 3 bases and 2 bases respectively, with 11 bases between them. From germline, CDR1 is SGHAT and CDR2 FQDESV (reference sequence). The CDR3 length is 14 residues. Here the CDR3 DNA reads TGTGCCAGCAGCTTCGGAGGAGTGGCCTACGAGCAGTACTTC. Translating gives CASSFGGVAYEQYF.

This clone has more than one count but fewer than ten. At one boundary the junction diverges from the germline segment, which might be a read error. V and J are TRBV2 and TRBJ1-2; a possible D gene is TRBD1 (5 bases). The CDR3 runs 12 residues. The germline CDR1 and CDR2 sequences are SNHLY and FYNNEI. The CDR3 sequence: CASRDSNYGYTF. The CDR3 DNA reads TGTGCCAGCCGTGACAGTAACTATGGCTACACCTTC.